This is a list of T cell receptor beta chains from one sample in a study of regulatory T cells in long-lasting Graves disease. From the multiplex PCR reads, TCRdb called clonotypes with MiXCR, one entry per CDR3 protein. The table includes fewer than 400,000 distinct CDR3 sequences, 18% detected once. The sequencing used peripheral blood mononuclear cells (PBMCs), collected at new diagnosis, from a patient treated with antithyroid drugs. Receptors originate from a female donor with Graves disease. Each CDR3 is given with its conserved first and last residue. D genes are given only for firm matches. Some rows have no size entry. The others give once, few or many, or a class for an expanded clone.

d_call j_call cdr3_length clone_size v_call cdr3_nt cdr3_aa
- TRBJ2-7 15 few TRBV18 TGTGCCAGCTCACAAGGACTGAAACCCCTCTACGAGCAGTACTTC CASSQGLKPLYEQYF
- TRBJ2-1 15 - TRBV28 TGTGCCAGCATAGGGGCCGGACTACATAATGATGAGCAGTTCTTC CASIGAGLHNDEQFF
TRBD2 TRBJ2-5 15 - TRBV12-3/TRBV12-4 TGTGCCAGCACCATCGGACTAGCGGGAGGAGAGACCCAGTACTTC CASTIGLAGGETQYF
- TRBJ1-2 12 - TRBV28 TGTGCCAGCAGGCCAGGGGTGGGTGGCTACACCTTC CASRPGVGGYTF
- TRBJ2-5 11 many TRBV11-2 TGTGCCAGCACTCTCACCGGGACCCAGTACTTC CASTLTGTQYF
- TRBJ2-2 12 many TRBV3-1 TGTGCCAGCAGCCAAGATGGCGGGGAGCTGTTTTTT CASSQDGGELFF
- TRBJ2-1 12 many TRBV6-2/TRBV6-3 TGTGCCAGCTATACCTCCTACAATGAGCAGTTCTTC CASYTSYNEQFF
TRBD1 TRBJ1-6 15 many TRBV9 TGTGCCAGCAGCGCCCGGGACAGGGATAATTCACCCCTCCACTTT CASSARDRDNSPLHF
TRBD2 TRBJ2-5 14 - TRBV20-1 TGCAGTGCTGTCCTAGCGGGGATCCAAGAGACCCAGTACTTC CSAVLAGIQETQYF
TRBD2 TRBJ2-1 15 many TRBV6-1 TGTGCCAGCAGTGAAGTGGGGGGGGGCTACAATGAGCAGTTCTTC CASSEVGGGYNEQFF
TRBD1 TRBJ1-2 18 few TRBV2 TGTGCCAGCAGTCCGCGTGAACTTGGGACAGCCGACTGGTATGGCTACACCTTC CASSPRELGTADWYGYTF
- TRBJ1-1 12 many TRBV5-6 TGTGCCAGCAGCTCGGCGTACACTGAAGCTTTCTTT CASSSAYTEAFF
TRBD2 TRBJ2-3 15 - TRBV7-2 TGTGCCAGCAGCTTTAAACGGGGGGACACAGATACGCAGTATTTT CASSFKRGDTDTQYF
TRBD1 TRBJ2-3 16 - TRBV7-9 TGTGCCAGCAGCTTGGGCAGGGGGCTAGGGACAGATACGCAGTATTTT CASSLGRGLGTDTQYF
- TRBJ1-1 16 - TRBV15 TGTGCCACCAGCAGAGTTCGCGGGGTTTTGAACACTGAAGCTTTCTTT CATSRVRGVLNTEAFF
- TRBJ1-1 14 many TRBV12-3/TRBV12-4 TGTGCCAGCAGTTTGGGGGGAGGGAGCACTGAAGCTTTCTTT CASSLGGGSTEAFF
- TRBJ1-4 15 once TRBV15 TGTGCCACCAGCAGAGATATGGGGCCCTTTGAAAAACTGTTTTTT CATSRDMGPFEKLFF
TRBD2 TRBJ2-2 16 many TRBV20-1 TGCAGTGCTAGAAGGCTGACTAGCGGTAACACCGGGGAGCTGTTTTTT CSARRLTSGNTGELFF
- TRBJ1-3 15 - TRBV3-1 TGTGCCAGCAGCAAAAAGGGGTCTTCTAGAAACACCATATATTTT CASSKKGSSRNTIYF
TRBD2 TRBJ2-3 17 many TRBV3-1 TGTGCCAGCAGCCAAAGAAGGACTAGCGGTTACACAGATACGCAGTATTTT CASSQRRTSGYTDTQYF
- TRBJ2-7 15 many TRBV27 TGTGCCAGCAGTTTATCGTCCGGGAGCGGATTCGAGCAGTACTTC CASSLSSGSGFEQYF
TRBD2 TRBJ2-1 14 many TRBV2 TGTGCCAGCAGTCGGACTAGTAAGTGGCTTGAGCAGTTCTTC CASSRTSKWLEQFF
TRBD2 TRBJ2-1 17 many TRBV27 TGTGCCAGCAGTTTAAATAGCGGGAGGGACCCCTACAATGAGCAGTTCTTC CASSLNSGRDPYNEQFF
TRBD1 TRBJ1-1 16 many TRBV7-3 TGTGCCAGCAGCCAATGGGGACAGGGGTTTGACACTGAAGCTTTCTTT CASSQWGQGFDTEAFF
- TRBJ2-5 16 many TRBV19 TGTGCCACCTCGATCACGGGGAGGGCCGAGGGGGCGACCCAGTACTTC CATSITGRAEGATQYF
TRBD2 TRBJ2-7 12 few TRBV29-1 TGCAGCGTGTCCGCGGGAGTAGGCGAGCAGTACTTC CSVSAGVGEQYF
- TRBJ1-6 16 few TRBV11-3 TGTGCCAGCAGCTTAGGCGGTGGCGGGTTTAATTCACCCCTCCACTTT CASSLGGGGFNSPLHF
- TRBJ2-7 15 many TRBV4-1 TGCGCCAGCAGCCAAGTGTCGAGACAGGGAGGCGAGCAGTACTTC CASSQVSRQGGEQYF
- TRBJ1-2 13 - TRBV3-1 TGTGCCAGCGGCCCCAGGGGCAACTATGGCTACACCTTC CASGPRGNYGYTF
- TRBJ1-2 15 many TRBV19 TGTGCCAGTACAGGAGGAGGGGCTGGGGGCTATGGCTACACCTTC CASTGGGAGGYGYTF
- TRBJ1-1 13 many TRBV27 TGTGCCAGCAGCCCCAGGGGGAACACTGAAGCTTTCTTT CASSPRGNTEAFF
TRBD1 TRBJ1-2 13 few TRBV7-6 TGTGCCAGCAGCTTAGGGGAGACAGGGGACTACACCTTC CASSLGETGDYTF
TRBD2 TRBJ2-2 15 many TRBV27 TGTGCCAGCAGACCTGGGGGGGTAGAAACCGGGGAGCTGTTTTTT CASRPGGVETGELFF
TRBD1 TRBJ1-1 12 - TRBV28 TGTGCCAGCAGTCAACAGGGGGAGGAAGCTTTCTTT CASSQQGEEAFF
- TRBJ2-2 13 many TRBV2 TGTGCCAGCAGGAGTCAAGGAACCGGGGAGCTGTTTTTT CASRSQGTGELFF
- TRBJ2-7 17 many TRBV7-9 TGTGCCAGCAGCTCCGTAAGGGGGGGCCCGAGCTCCTACGAGCAGTACTTC CASSSVRGGPSSYEQYF
- TRBJ2-7 14 few TRBV30 TGTGCCTGGAGCGTAGCCCGGAGTAGCTACGAGCAGTACTTC CAWSVARSSYEQYF
TRBD1 TRBJ1-4 15 few TRBV2 TGTGCCAGCAGCACCAACAGGGGGCAGATTGAAAAACTGTTTTTT CASSTNRGQIEKLFF
TRBD1 TRBJ2-5 12 - TRBV5-1 TGCGCCAGTAGGACAGGGGACGGGCCCCAGTACTTC CASRTGDGPQYF
- TRBJ2-7 13 - TRBV18 TGTGCCAGCTCACCACCTAACAGCTACGAGCAGTACTTC CASSPPNSYEQYF
- TRBJ1-4 14 many TRBV5-1 TGCGCCAGCAGCTTGGGGGCAGGGAATGAAAAACTGTTTTTT CASSLGAGNEKLFF